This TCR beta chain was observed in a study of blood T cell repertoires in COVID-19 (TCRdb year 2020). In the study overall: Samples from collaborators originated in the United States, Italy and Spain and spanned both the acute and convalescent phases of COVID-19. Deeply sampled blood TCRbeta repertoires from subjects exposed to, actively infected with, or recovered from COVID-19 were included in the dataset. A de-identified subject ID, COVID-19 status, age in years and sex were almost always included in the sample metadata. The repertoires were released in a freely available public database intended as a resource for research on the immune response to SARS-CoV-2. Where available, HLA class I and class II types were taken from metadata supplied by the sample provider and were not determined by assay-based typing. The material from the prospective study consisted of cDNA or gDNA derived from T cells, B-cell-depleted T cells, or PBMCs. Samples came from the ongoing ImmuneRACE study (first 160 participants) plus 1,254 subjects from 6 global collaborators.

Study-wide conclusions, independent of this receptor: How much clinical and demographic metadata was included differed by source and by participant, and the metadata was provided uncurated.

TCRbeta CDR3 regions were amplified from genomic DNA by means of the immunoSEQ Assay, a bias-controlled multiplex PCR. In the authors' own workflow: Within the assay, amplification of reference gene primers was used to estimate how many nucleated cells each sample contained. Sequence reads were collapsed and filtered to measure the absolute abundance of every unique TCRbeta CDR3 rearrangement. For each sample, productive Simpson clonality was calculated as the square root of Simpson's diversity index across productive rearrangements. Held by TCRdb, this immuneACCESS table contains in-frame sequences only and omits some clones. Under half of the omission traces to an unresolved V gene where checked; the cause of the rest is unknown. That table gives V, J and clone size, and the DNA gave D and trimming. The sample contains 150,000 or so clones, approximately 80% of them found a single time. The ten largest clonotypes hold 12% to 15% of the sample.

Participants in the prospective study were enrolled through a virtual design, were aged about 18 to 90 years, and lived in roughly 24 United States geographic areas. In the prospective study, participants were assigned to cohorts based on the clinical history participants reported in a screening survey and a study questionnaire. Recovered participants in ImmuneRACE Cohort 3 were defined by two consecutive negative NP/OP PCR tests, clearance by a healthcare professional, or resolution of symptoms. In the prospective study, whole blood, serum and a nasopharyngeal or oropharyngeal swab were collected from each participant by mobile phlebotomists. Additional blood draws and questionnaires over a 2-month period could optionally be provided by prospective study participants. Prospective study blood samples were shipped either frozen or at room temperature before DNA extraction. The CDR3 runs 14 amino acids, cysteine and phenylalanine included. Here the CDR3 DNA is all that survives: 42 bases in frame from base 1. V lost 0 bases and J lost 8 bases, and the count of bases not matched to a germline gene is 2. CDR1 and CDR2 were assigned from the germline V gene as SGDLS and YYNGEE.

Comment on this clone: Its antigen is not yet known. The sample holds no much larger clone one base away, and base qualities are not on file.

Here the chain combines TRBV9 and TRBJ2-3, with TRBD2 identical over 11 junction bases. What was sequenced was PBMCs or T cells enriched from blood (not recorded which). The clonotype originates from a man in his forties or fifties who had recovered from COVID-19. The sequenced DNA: TGTGCCAGCAGCGTAGTAGCGGGGGGGGTTACGCAGTATTTT. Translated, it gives CASSVVAGGVTQYF. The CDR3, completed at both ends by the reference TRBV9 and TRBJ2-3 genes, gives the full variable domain DSGVTQTPKHLITATGQRVTLRCSPRSGDLSVYWYQQSLDQGLQFLIQYYNGEERAKGNILERFSAQQFPDLHSELNLSSLELGDSALYFCASSVVAGGVTQYFGPGTRLTVL.